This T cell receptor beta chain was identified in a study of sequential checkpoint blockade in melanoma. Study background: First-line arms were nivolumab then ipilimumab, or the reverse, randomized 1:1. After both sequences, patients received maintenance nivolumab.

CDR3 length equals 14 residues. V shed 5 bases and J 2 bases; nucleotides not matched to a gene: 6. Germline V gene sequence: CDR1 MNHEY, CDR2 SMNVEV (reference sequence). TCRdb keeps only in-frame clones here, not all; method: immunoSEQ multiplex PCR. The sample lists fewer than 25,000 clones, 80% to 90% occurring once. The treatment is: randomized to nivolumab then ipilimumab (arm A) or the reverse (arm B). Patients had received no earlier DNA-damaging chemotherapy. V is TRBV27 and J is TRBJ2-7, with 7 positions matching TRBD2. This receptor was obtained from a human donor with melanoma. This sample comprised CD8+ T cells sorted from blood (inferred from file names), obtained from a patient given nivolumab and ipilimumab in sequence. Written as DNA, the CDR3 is TGTGCCAGCAGTCCCTCAGCGGGACCCTACGAGCAGTACTTC. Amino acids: CASSPSAGPYEQYF.